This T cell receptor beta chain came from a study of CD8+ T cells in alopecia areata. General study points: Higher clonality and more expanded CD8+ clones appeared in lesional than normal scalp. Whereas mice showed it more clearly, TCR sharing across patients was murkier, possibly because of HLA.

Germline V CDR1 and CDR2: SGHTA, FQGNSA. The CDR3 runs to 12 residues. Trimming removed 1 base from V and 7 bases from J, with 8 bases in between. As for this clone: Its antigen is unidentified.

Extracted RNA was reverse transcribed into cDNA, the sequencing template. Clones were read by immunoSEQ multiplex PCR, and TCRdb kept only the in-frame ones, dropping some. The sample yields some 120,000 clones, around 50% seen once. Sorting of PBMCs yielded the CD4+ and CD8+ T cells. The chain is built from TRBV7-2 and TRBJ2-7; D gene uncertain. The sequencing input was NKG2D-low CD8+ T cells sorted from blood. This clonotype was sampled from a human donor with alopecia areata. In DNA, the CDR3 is TGTGCCAGCAGCTTAGGGATTCCTGAGCAGTACTTC. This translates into CASSLGIPEQYF.